Each of the 32 T cell receptor beta chains below was sequenced from the same sample in a study of identical twins. Via MiXCR, TCRdb re-called the 5' RACE reads, giving one row per CDR3 protein. The sample holds 200,000 to 250,000 distinct CDR3 sequences; 5.5% to 8% are singletons and the top ten take more than 3%. This same sample was also taken into another study, of yellow fever vaccine responses in identical twins.

The specimen was memory (CD45RO+) T cells sorted from blood. All receptors come from a woman in her late teens or twenties in good health.

This clonotype was counted ten times or more. The chain is built from TRBV5-1 and TRBJ2-6; TRBD2 aligns across 8 bases. In germline, CDR1 is SGHRS, CDR2 YFSETQ. This CDR3 is 17 amino acids long. V shed 3 bases, J shed 4 bases, and the junction held 9 bases outside the gene matches. This chain's CDR3 is CASSYPGGASGANVLTF. The CDR3 DNA reads as TGCGCCAGCAGCTATCCCGGGGGGGCTTCCGGGGCCAACGTCCTGACTTTC.

The chain employs TRBV7-9 and TRBJ1-1; TRBD1 matches at 10 bases. This CDR3 comprises 14 residues. With V trimmed by 3 bases and J by 6 bases, 4 bases remained unmatched. The germline CDR1 and CDR2 sequences are SEHNR and FQNEAQ (reference sequence). Here the CDR3 DNA reads TGTGCCAGCAGCTTTGGGACAGGGGATGCTGAAGCTTTCTTT. Encoded protein: CASSFGTGDAEAFF.

This rearrangement joins TRBV5-1 to TRBJ2-5; D could derive from TRBD1 or TRBD2 (5 bases each). Germline lookup yields CDR1 SGHRS and CDR2 YFSETQ. The CDR3 runs to 11 residues. Trimming stripped 6 bases from V and 3 bases from J, with 6 bases between. CDR3 bases: TGCGCCAGCATGGGGGAAGAGACCCAGTACTTC. This gives the protein CASMGEETQYF.

In this sample, this clonotype turned up many times. CDR3 coding DNA: TGTGCCATCCGTAGCGGGGGGGCCTATGGCTCCTACAATGAGCAGTTCTTC. This translates into CAIRSGGAYGSYNEQFF. This chain uses TRBV2 with TRBJ2-1; 11 bases align to TRBD2. Germline loops: CDR1 SNHLY, CDR2 FYNNEI. This CDR3 is built from 17 residues. V dropped 10 bases and J dropped 0; count of bases not matched to a gene: 11.

In this sample, this clonotype turned up many times. CDR3 coding DNA: TGTGCCAGCAGTCTACAGGAGGGGGAAAAACTGTTTTTT. It codes for CASSLQEGEKLFF. The gene calls are TRBV12-3 or TRBV12-4 and TRBJ1-4, with D tentatively TRBD1 (5 bases). The CDR3 spans 13 residues. Trimming shortened V by 5 bases and J by 8 bases, and 12 bases separated the two germline ends.

In its sample, this clonotype was seen a few times. The genes are TRBV12-3 or TRBV12-4 and TRBJ1-1; D perhaps matches TRBD1 (5 bases). Trimming stripped 6 bases from V and 1 base from J, with 12 bases between. The CDR3 length is 14 residues. DNA of the CDR3: TGTGCCAGCAGGCCGAGCGGGGCGAACACTGAAGCTTTCTTT. This sequence encodes CASRPSGANTEAFF.

This clonotype was seen at least ten times. The rearrangement joins TRBV2 to TRBJ2-7; TRBD1 is a possible D gene (5 bases). V lost 3 bases and J 5 bases, leaving 14 bases between the germline ends. Germline V gene data show CDR1 as SNHLY and CDR2 as FYNNEI. This CDR3 has 14 amino acids. The chain's CDR3 is CASSDLIGDNEQYV. CDR3 coding DNA: TGTGCCAGCAGTGATTTAATAGGGGATAACGAGCAGTACGTC.

The sample holds many counts of this clonotype. The chain joins TRBV20-1 to TRBJ2-1; maybe TRBD2 (6 bases). CDR3 size: 14 residues. Trimming stripped 0 bases from V and 7 bases from J, with 13 bases between. CDR1 and CDR2 from the germline V gene are DFQATT and SNEGSKA (reference sequence). The CDR3 coding sequence is TGCAGTGCTAGAGAGTGGGACTGGCTAAATGAGCAGTTCTTC. Amino acids: CSAREWDWLNEQFF.

This chain links TRBV5-1 with TRBJ1-1, with D possibly being TRBD1 (5 bases). Trimming took 0 bases from V and 4 from J, leaving 13 bases between them. The CDR3 spans 15 residues. From germline, CDR1 is SGHRS and CDR2 YFSETQ. The CDR3 nucleotides read TGCGCCAGCAGCTTGGCCGGGGGGGGAGGCACTGAAGCTTTCTTT. This encodes CASSLAGGGGTEAFF.

This clonotype was counted only a few times. V is TRBV20-1 and J is TRBJ2-7; 11 bases map to TRBD2. Germline-derived CDR1 and CDR2 are DFQATT and SNEGSKA (reference sequence). Germline trimming cut 1 base from V and 3 bases from J; bases unmatched to any gene: 2. This CDR3 has 14 amino acids. CDR3 loop: CSARAGTSGYEQYF. The CDR3 DNA reads as TGCAGTGCTAGAGCCGGGACTAGCGGCTACGAGCAGTACTTC.

This clonotype was counted ten times or more. This rearrangement joins TRBV7-6 to TRBJ1-6; 8 positions match TRBD1. The junction had 4 bases not matched to a gene; V was cut back by 5 bases and J by 7 bases. There are 14 residues in the CDR3. Germline V gene sequence: CDR1 SGHVS, CDR2 FNYEAQ. In nucleotides, the CDR3 is TGTGCCAGCAGCGCGACAGGGGTAAATTCACCCCTCCACTTT. Protein sequence: CASSATGVNSPLHF.

This clonotype appeared many times. This sequence joins TRBV9 and TRBJ2-1; D remains ambiguous. The CDR3 loop spans 13 amino acids. The V end was cut by 7 bases, the J end by 2 bases, with 10 bases between. Germline values: CDR1 SGDLS, CDR2 YYNGEE. The CDR3 region is CASGRTTYNEQFF. The CDR3 DNA reads TGTGCCAGCGGGCGGACCACCTACAATGAGCAGTTCTTC.

This clonotype showed up just a few times. This rearrangement joins TRBV7-3 to TRBJ2-1; 11 nucleotides line up with TRBD2. The CDR3 is 15 residues long. The V gene's germline CDR1 is SGHTA and CDR2 FQGTGA. V shed 3 bases, J shed 6 bases, and the junction held 4 bases outside the gene matches. The DNA of the CDR3 is TGTGCCAGCAGCTTTCTTGGGACTAGCGGCAATGAGCAGTTCTTC. Translating it yields CASSFLGTSGNEQFF.

This clonotype was found a few times. V gene TRBV15 combines with J gene TRBJ2-1, with D perhaps TRBD2 (6 bases). This CDR3 is built from 15 residues. V was pared by 0 bases and J by 7 bases, with 13 bases between. CDR1 LNHNV and CDR2 YYDKDF come from the germline V gene (reference sequence). CDR3 in amino acids: CATSRDRAGPNEQFF. The CDR3 DNA reads TGTGCCACCAGCAGAGATCGGGCGGGGCCGAATGAGCAGTTCTTC.

The chain combines TRBV29-1 with TRBJ2-1, with D uncertain. The CDR3 spans 11 residues. Looked up from germline, CDR1 is SQVTM and CDR2 is ANQGSEA. V lost 5 bases and J lost 10, with 12 bases in between. The CDR3 bases are TGCAGCGTTTCATTGTCTGGAGAGCAGTTCTTC. Protein: CSVSLSGEQFF.

This clonotype turned up a few times. The rearrangement joins TRBV20-1 to TRBJ2-3, with 7 bases fitting TRBD2. V lost 8 bases and J lost 1; bases outside the gene matches: 6. The germline gives CDR1 DFQATT, CDR2 SNEGSKA (reference sequence). The CDR3 totals 13 residues. CDR3 DNA: TGCAGTATGGGGGGGGGACGCACAGATACGCAGTATTTT. Translation: CSMGGGRTDTQYF.

This sequence joins TRBV4-1 and TRBJ2-3, with D hard to call. V lost 2 bases and J lost 14, with 23 bases in between. The CDR3 spans 15 residues. The germline V gene has CDR1 MGHRA and CDR2 YSYEKL. The CDR3 DNA is TGCGCCAGCAGCCAAACAACGGCTCCCCCTATTTCGATGTATTTT. Residues: CASSQTTAPPISMYF.

This clonotype was seen many times. This chain uses TRBV29-1 with TRBJ1-2; 7 bases fit TRBD1. V shed 4 bases, J shed 2 bases, and the junction held 4 bases outside the gene matches. The germline V gene has CDR1 SQVTM and CDR2 ANQGSEA. The CDR3 runs to 13 residues. This CDR3 is CSVGDSFNYGYTF. The CDR3 DNA reads TGCAGCGTTGGGGACAGCTTCAACTATGGCTACACCTTC.

This clonotype was observed many times. The V call is TRBV3-1, the J call TRBJ2-1; D gene ambiguous. Trimming shortened V by 4 bases and J by 7 bases, and 14 bases separated the two germline ends. There are 14 residues in the CDR3. From germline, CDR1 is LGHDT and CDR2 YNNKEL (reference sequence). CDR3 protein: CASSPERLINEQFF. CDR3 bases: TGTGCCAGCAGCCCCGAAAGACTTATAAATGAGCAGTTCTTC.

V and J are TRBV9 and TRBJ1-6, with TRBD1 as a possible D gene (5 bases). The V end lost 3 bases, the J end lost 10 bases, and 20 bases lay between the germline ends. The CDR3 consists of 16 residues. Germline V CDR1 and CDR2: SGDLS, YYNGEE. DNA for the CDR3: TGTGCCAGCAGCGGAGGACAAACCATGGAAAAGTCACCCCTCCACTTT. This translates into CASSGGQTMEKSPLHF.

This clonotype came up many times. The chain joins TRBV5-6 to TRBJ2-1; tentatively, D is TRBD2 (6 bases). This CDR3 is built from 17 residues. The V end lost 4 bases, the J end lost 0 bases, and 17 bases lay between the germline ends. CDR1 and CDR2 from the germline V gene are SGHDT and YYEEEE. CDR3: CASSRPTGESSYNEQFF. DNA of the CDR3: TGTGCCAGCAGCCGTCCCACGGGGGAGAGCTCCTACAATGAGCAGTTCTTC.

This clonotype was observed a few times. The gene calls are TRBV24-1 and TRBJ2-6; D gene unclear. This CDR3 contains 12 residues. The ends were cut back, 5 bases at V and 4 bases at J, with 2 bases in the middle. Looked up from germline, CDR1 is KGHDR and CDR2 is SFDVKD. In DNA form, the CDR3 reads TGTGCCACCAGTGGGGGGGCCAACGTCCTGACTTTC. Protein product: CATSGGANVLTF.

The rearrangement links TRBV15 to TRBJ2-5; D is undetermined. Germline assignment: CDR1 LNHNV and CDR2 YYDKDF (reference sequence). The CDR3 is 15 amino acids. The V and J ends lost 5 bases and 0 bases respectively, with 13 bases between them. CDR3 sequence (DNA): TGTGCCACCAGCCAACCACCCCCTTACCAAGAGACCCAGTACTTC. This gives the protein CATSQPPPYQETQYF.

This chain joins TRBV6-4 and TRBJ2-1; 10 nucleotides match TRBD2. The CDR3 length is 16 residues. V dropped 6 bases and J dropped 0; count of bases not matched to a gene: 5. Germline V lookup: CDR1 MRHNA, CDR2 SNTAGT. Here the CDR3 reads CASSRGLADSYNEQFF. Written as DNA, the CDR3 is TGTGCCAGCAGCCGAGGACTAGCGGACTCCTACAATGAGCAGTTCTTC.

This clonotype was picked up a small number of times. The chain has TRBV19 and TRBJ2-1; 7 nucleotides match TRBD2. V shed 4 bases, J shed 9 bases, and the junction held 9 bases outside the gene matches. Looked up from germline, CDR1 is LNHDA and CDR2 is SQIVND (reference sequence). This CDR3 region has 14 residues. The CDR3 reads CASSRGGLSSEQFF. The CDR3 DNA reads TGTGCCAGTAGTAGGGGGGGATTATCCAGTGAGCAGTTCTTC.

The rearrangement joins TRBV7-9 to TRBJ2-2; 7 bases line up with TRBD2. The CDR3 totals 15 residues. Germline CDR1 and CDR2: SEHNR and FQNEAQ (reference sequence). Trimming removed 5 bases from V and 6 bases from J; junction bases left unmatched: 9. This chain's CDR3 is CASSRGLGYSGELFF. As DNA, the CDR3 is TGTGCCAGCAGCCGCGGACTAGGATACTCCGGGGAGCTGTTTTTT.

In this sample, this clonotype turned up a few times. The chain has TRBV25-1 and TRBJ2-7, with 7 bases lining up with TRBD2. The CDR3 is 14 amino acids. V lost 8 bases and J lost 6; bases outside the gene matches: 13. Germline V gene sequence: CDR1 MGHDK, CDR2 SYGVNS. The CDR3 sequence: CASAGHGRISEQYF. CDR3 nucleotide sequence: TGTGCCAGCGCAGGCCACGGGAGGATCTCCGAGCAGTACTTC.

This clonotype was recorded at least ten times. The genes are TRBV29-1 and TRBJ2-2; D is unresolved. The CDR3 length is 13 residues. Trimming took off 4 bases at V and 1 base at J, with 7 bases between the two ends. Per the germline V gene, CDR1 is SQVTM and CDR2 is ANQGSEA. CDR3 in DNA: TGCAGCGTTGTTCGGATGAACACCGGGGAGCTGTTTTTT. Amino acids: CSVVRMNTGELFF.

This clonotype was seen a few times. This chain uses TRBV7-9 with TRBJ1-4, with D hard to call. The CDR3 spans 15 residues. CDR1 is SEHNR and CDR2 is FQNEAQ in the germline V gene (reference sequence). Trimming removed 5 bases at V and 7 bases at J, with 17 bases between. The CDR3 region has the DNA TGTGCCAGCAGCCCCCCAGGCCGGGATGGTGAAAAACTGTTTTTT. This codes for CASSPPGRDGEKLFF.

The table lists this clonotype with many counts. The chain recombines TRBV20-1 with TRBJ1-1; D ambiguous. Germline lookup yields CDR1 DFQATT and CDR2 SNEGSKA (reference sequence). V lost 3 bases to trimming and J lost 1 base, with 6 bases between them. The CDR3 runs to 12 residues. The CDR3: CSASVSNTEAFF. CDR3 in DNA: TGCAGTGCTAGTGTATCGAACACTGAAGCTTTCTTT.

The CDR3 DNA follows: TGCGCCAGCAGCGTCTCCCGGGACAGGGAGACCACCGGGGAGCTGTTTTTT. Residues: CASSVSRDRETTGELFF. V and J are TRBV5-1 and TRBJ2-2; 9 bases fit TRBD1. The germline gives CDR1 SGHRS, CDR2 YFSETQ. This CDR3 is 17 amino acids long. J was trimmed by 4 bases and V by 4 bases; bases with no gene match: 11.

The sample holds many counts of this clonotype. The J gene is TRBJ2-1, the V gene TRBV6-4; 10 positions match TRBD2. The length of the CDR3 is 15 residues. Germline V gene data show CDR1 as MRHNA and CDR2 as SNTAGT. V shed 0 bases, J shed 6 bases, and the junction held 2 bases outside the gene matches. CDR3 sequence (DNA): TGTGCCAGCAGTGACTCGAGCGGGGGGGCCAATGAGCAGTTCTTC. Protein sequence: CASSDSSGGANEQFF.